This T cell receptor beta chain came from a study of technical replicates of blood from several donors. TCRdb keeps only in-frame clones here, not all; method: immunoSEQ multiplex PCR. The table has approximately 69,000 clones, roughly 88% seen once. The CDR3 length is 14 residues. Germline-derived CDR1 and CDR2 are SGHRS and YFSETQ. The ends were cut back, 4 bases at V and 7 bases at J, with 17 bases in the middle. This chain connects TRBV5-1 to TRBJ2-5, with D possibly TRBD1 on 7 matching bases. The receptor was derived from a human donor in good health. Some clones in this sample may be carry-over from other donors' samples. Sequencing was performed on PBMCs. The CDR3, as DNA: TGCGCCAGCAGCCCGGGACAGCTCGGGGGGACCCAGTACTTC. Translated: CASSPGQLGGTQYF.